The 18 T cell receptor beta chains presented below share a single source sample, sequenced in a study of cytomegalovirus exposure and HLA in healthy donors. The primer mix had 60 Vbeta and 13 Jbeta primers. Clones were read by immunoSEQ multiplex PCR, and TCRdb kept only the in-frame ones, dropping some. The table records some 140,000 clones, 74% of them present only once. Sequencing was performed on PBMCs. Every receptor here comes from a man younger than 35 in good health and CMV-seropositive.

The J gene is TRBJ2-1, the V gene TRBV2, with 10 bases identical to TRBD2. CDR3 length: 14 amino acids. Germline loops: CDR1 SNHLY, CDR2 FYNNEI. Unmatched junction bases numbered 4, after V lost 8 bases and J lost 3 bases. The CDR3 DNA reads TGTGCCAGCGTTAGCGGGAGGTTCTACAATGAGCAGTTCTTC. This translates into CASVSGRFYNEQFF.

This clone has just a few counts. The chain employs TRBV5-6 and TRBJ2-3; maybe TRBD1 (5 bases). Germline V gives CDR1 SGHDT, CDR2 YYEEEE. Trimming took 1 base from V and 2 from J, leaving 11 bases between them. The CDR3 contains 15 residues. As DNA, the CDR3 is TGTGCCAGCAGCTTGTGGCCAGGGCTCACAGATACGCAGTATTTT. This codes for CASSLWPGLTDTQYF.

This clone was detected once. The CDR3 nucleotides are TGTGCCAGCACCCTGAGGCAGGGGGCTTTCGGAGAAAAACTGTTTTTT. This gives the protein CASTLRQGAFGEKLFF. The chain links TRBV2 to TRBJ1-4; TRBD1 matches at 8 bases. This CDR3 has 16 amino acids. V lost 7 bases and J lost 8; bases outside the gene matches: 15. In germline, CDR1 is SNHLY, CDR2 FYNNEI.

The chain recombines TRBV6-1 with TRBJ1-5, with D hard to call. V was shortened by 4 bases and J by 5 bases, with 12 bases between the two germline ends. CDR1 is MNHNS, CDR2 SASEGT, per germline. This CDR3 comprises 14 residues. This chain's CDR3 is CASSVVLGDQPQHF. The CDR3 nucleotides are TGTGCCAGCAGTGTCGTCTTGGGAGATCAGCCCCAGCATTTT.

With respect to this clone: One end of the junction is discordant with germline, which a read error may explain. The chain links TRBV9 to TRBJ2-2; D might be TRBD2 (5 bases). The CDR3 totals 15 residues. The germline CDR1 and CDR2 sequences are SGDLS and YYNGEE. In DNA form, the CDR3 reads TGTGTCAGCAGCGTAATGGGAGTGCACACCGGGGAGCTGTTTTTT. It codes for CVSSVMGVHTGELFF.

The V gene is TRBV7-6, the J gene TRBJ1-4; D is unclear. Germline V lookup: CDR1 SGHVS, CDR2 FNYEAQ. Trimming stripped 1 base from V and 8 bases from J, with 8 bases between. CDR3 size: 13 residues. CDR3 coding DNA: TGTGCCAGCAGCTTAGGACACTGGGAAAAACTGTTTTTT. Translating it yields CASSLGHWEKLFF.

CDR3 nucleotides: TGTGCCAGTGTCCGGGACAGCGCCATGAATGAGCAGTTCTTC. Its protein is CASVRDSAMNEQFF. The V call is TRBV19, the J call TRBJ2-1; 7 bases fit TRBD1. After removal of 8 bases from V and 7 bases from J, the junction contained 11 bases not matched to a gene. This CDR3 spans 14 amino acids. Germline values: CDR1 LNHDA, CDR2 SQIVND (reference sequence).

This clone is a singleton in its sample. The chain carries TRBV5-6 and TRBJ1-5; TRBD1 is a possible D gene (5 bases). CDR1 is SGHDT, CDR2 YYEEEE, per germline. The V end was cut by 4 bases, the J end by 1 base, with 15 bases between. The CDR3 covers 16 residues. CDR3 coding DNA: TGTGCCAGCAGCCCCTTCGGGGGACCAAGCAATCAGCCCCAGCATTTT. Translation: CASSPFGGPSNQPQHF.

This chain joins TRBV25-1 and TRBJ2-3; D is perhaps TRBD2 (6 bases). The CDR3 spans 11 residues. The V gene lost 7 bases and the J gene lost 9 bases, with 11 bases spanning the gap. In germline, CDR1 is MGHDK, CDR2 SYGVNS. The CDR3 sequence: CASTGGATQYF. CDR3 in DNA: TGTGCCAGCACCGGGGGTGCAACGCAGTATTTT.

The chain couples TRBV5-1 to TRBJ2-5; 9 bases are a match to TRBD2. Germline CDR1 SGHRS, CDR2 YFSETQ. The trim removed 0 bases at V and 3 bases at J, leaving 6 bases unmatched. CDR3 length: 16 residues. The CDR3 sequence is CASSLAATSGEETQYF. In DNA, the CDR3 is TGCGCCAGCAGCTTGGCAGCGACTAGCGGAGAAGAGACCCAGTACTTC.

The chain uses TRBV6-5 and TRBJ1-1, with D uncertain. CDR3 length: 15 amino acids. Germline loops: CDR1 MNHEY, CDR2 SVGAGI. V shed 2 bases and J shed 0 bases, with 10 bases lying between them. CDR3 protein: CASSYRRRVNTEAFF. CDR3 coding DNA: TGTGCCAGCAGTTACAGGAGACGGGTGAACACTGAAGCTTTCTTT.

The gene calls are TRBV5-1 and TRBJ2-7; perhaps TRBD2 as D (6 bases). This CDR3 comprises 15 residues. The germline V gene encodes CDR1 SGHRS and CDR2 YFSETQ. Trimming pared 4 bases from V and 4 bases from J, leaving 18 bases between. This chain's CDR3 is CASSPGDVGLYEQYF. In DNA, the CDR3 is TGCGCCAGCAGCCCGGGGGATGTCGGGCTTTACGAGCAGTACTTC.

CDR3 sequence (DNA): TGTGCCAGCAGTCCTGAAGTTGGGGGCGCGGGTTCCGCGACCCAGTACTTC. This translates into CASSPEVGGAGSATQYF. The chain joins TRBV25-1 to TRBJ2-5; a possible D gene is TRBD1 (6 bases). Germline V gene sequence: CDR1 MGHDK, CDR2 SYGVNS. V was shortened by 5 bases and J by 7 bases, with 26 bases between the two germline ends. This CDR3 spans 17 amino acids.

The chain has TRBV5-6 and TRBJ1-4, with 7 bases identical to TRBD1. The CDR3 has 13 amino acids. Germline V gene sequence: CDR1 SGHDT, CDR2 YYEEEE. Trimming cost V 4 bases and J 8 bases; bases outside gene matches: 5. CDR3 region: CASSAGTAEKLFF. The DNA for the CDR3 is TGTGCCAGCAGCGCCGGGACAGCCGAAAAACTGTTTTTT.

This sequence joins TRBV28 and TRBJ2-5; 10 bases align to TRBD2. Germline V gene data show CDR1 as MDHEN and CDR2 as SYDVKM. This CDR3 comprises 16 residues. The trim removed 5 bases at V and 4 bases at J, leaving 10 bases unmatched. The DNA of the CDR3 is TGTGCCAGCAGTCATCTAGCGGGAGAAGCTCTAGAGACCCAGTACTTC. Amino acid sequence: CASSHLAGEALETQYF.

V is TRBV27 and J is TRBJ2-2; the match to TRBD1 covers 8 bases. The CDR3 is 15 amino acids. The V gene end was trimmed by 4 bases and the J gene end by 7 bases; junction bases not matched to a gene: 8. The germline gives CDR1 MNHEY, CDR2 SMNVEV (reference sequence). The CDR3, as DNA: TGTGCCAGCAGTTCCCGAGGGACAGGTGGCGGGGAGCTGTTTTTT. It encodes CASSSRGTGGGELFF.

The genes are TRBV6-5 and TRBJ2-7; TRBD2 matches at 13 bases. Germline V gene sequence: CDR1 MNHEY, CDR2 SVGAGI. The CDR3 contains 15 residues. V trimming: 6 bases; J trimming: 6 bases; junction bases outside the gene matches: 8. The CDR3 here is CASRKLAGGLIEQYF. The CDR3 DNA reads TGTGCCAGCAGGAAACTAGCGGGGGGGCTCATCGAGCAGTACTTC.

V and J are TRBV9 and TRBJ1-5, with D perhaps matching TRBD1 (6 bases). CDR1 and CDR2 from the germline V gene are SGDLS and YYNGEE. There are 15 residues in the CDR3. V was trimmed by 0 bases and J by 3 bases, leaving 10 bases between them. The CDR3, as DNA: TGTGCCAGCAGCGTAGATGGGACATACAATCAGCCCCAGCATTTT. It codes for CASSVDGTYNQPQHF.